This is a list of T cell receptor beta chains from one sample in a study of T cell responses to AZD1222 COVID-19 vaccine. Clones were sequenced by immunoSEQ multiplex PCR, and TCRdb holds only the in-frame ones, with some missing. In the table there are roughly 96,000 clones, approximately 87% of which are singletons. The sample in question was peripheral blood, obtained on day 0 of AZD1222 vaccination. These receptors were taken from an adult in good health. Both conserved end residues are part of each CDR3.

V	J	CDR3
TRBV28	TRBJ1-1	CASSLGGSFTEAFF
TRBV10-3	TRBJ1-2	CAISGGSEGFGGYTF
TRBV15	TRBJ2-3	CATSRSWGQGMIDTQYF
TRBV6-5	TRBJ2-7	CASSLADYEQYF
TRBV5-5	TRBJ2-6	CASSVTISGANVLTF
TRBV3-1/TRBV3-2	TRBJ2-7	CASSQAGFGDYEQYF
TRBV19	TRBJ1-5	CASKIARDRMRNQPQHF
TRBV6-4	TRBJ2-3	CASRRPEADTQYF
TRBV27	TRBJ2-7	CASSLGLGTYEQYF
TRBV29-1	TRBJ2-3	CSVGGLTSTDTQYF